The 25 T cell receptor beta chains in this list originate from one sample, sequenced in a study of T cell repertoires in cytomegalovirus infection. TCRdb itself ran the reads through MiXCR, one entry per CDR3 protein. The sample yields some 200,000 distinct CDR3 sequences, less than 50% seen once. Their recognized antigens are unknown. This specimen was CD8+ T cells from cultured PBMCs, taken from culture after CMV antigen stimulation. The receptors were gathered from a human donor in good health (CMV status not recorded). Some clones in this sample may be carry-over from other donors' samples.

The chain recombines TRBV7-9 with TRBJ1-5; 7 nucleotides line up with TRBD1. Germline V CDR1 and CDR2: SEHNR, FQNEAQ (reference sequence). This CDR3 region has 15 residues. With 5 bases clipped from V and 4 bases from J, the junction kept 8 bases outside the gene matches. The CDR3 loop reads CASSGDRDPNQPQHF. CDR3 nucleotides: TGTGCCAGCAGCGGCGACAGGGACCCGAATCAGCCCCAGCATTTT.

The rearrangement uses TRBV6-6 and TRBJ2-5; TRBD2 might be the D (6 bases). The ends were cut back, 6 bases at V and 5 bases at J, with 22 bases in the middle. CDR1 is MNHNY and CDR2 is SVGAGI in the germline V gene (reference sequence). This CDR3 contains 16 residues. CDR3 loop: CASSFTHYRREETQYF. Written as DNA, the CDR3 is TGTGCCAGCAGCTTTACCCACTATAGACGGGAGGAGACCCAGTACTTC.

This clonotype showed up just a few times. This CDR3 is CASSPSGSGAADTQYF. CDR3 DNA: TGTGCCAGCAGTCCCTCTGGGAGCGGAGCGGCAGATACGCAGTATTTT. The chain joins TRBV27 to TRBJ2-3; D is possibly TRBD2 (5 bases). Per the germline V gene, CDR1 is MNHEY and CDR2 is SMNVEV (reference sequence). Trimming removed 5 bases at V and 4 bases at J, with 19 bases between. The CDR3 sequence is 16 residues long.

The chain employs TRBV7-8 and TRBJ1-1, with 7 nucleotides matching TRBD1. Germline loops: CDR1 SGHVS, CDR2 FQNEAQ. V shed 0 bases and J 6 bases; nucleotides not matched to a gene: 4. CDR3 length: 14 amino acids. In DNA, the CDR3 is TGTGCCAGCAGCTTAGCGGGGACAGACCCTGAAGCTTTCTTT. Protein sequence: CASSLAGTDPEAFF.

The V gene is TRBV6-6, the J gene TRBJ1-2, with 8 nucleotides matching TRBD1. Unmatched junction bases numbered 13, after V lost 6 bases and J lost 7 bases. This CDR3 is 15 amino acids long. Germline assignment: CDR1 MNHNY and CDR2 SVGAGI (reference sequence). CDR3 nucleotides: TGTGCCAGCAGCCCCCTAGGTCAGGGGGCGGGTGGCTACACCTTC. It translates to CASSPLGQGAGGYTF.

The rearrangement uses TRBV7-9 and TRBJ2-7; no clear D. Germline lookup yields CDR1 SEHNR and CDR2 FQNEAQ (reference sequence). The CDR3 runs to 16 residues. Trimming pared 3 bases from V and 3 bases from J, leaving 18 bases between. Here the CDR3 reads CASSFSLKGSNYEQYF. The CDR3 region has the DNA TGTGCCAGCAGCTTCTCCTTGAAGGGTAGTAACTACGAGCAGTACTTC.

This sequence joins TRBV27 and TRBJ1-4; D unresolved. Germline CDR1 MNHEY, CDR2 SMNVEV (reference sequence). The CDR3 is 16 amino acids. The V and J ends lost 4 bases and 0 bases respectively, with 12 bases between them. CDR3 loop: CASSSNPSSTNEKLFF. CDR3 bases: TGTGCCAGCAGTTCAAATCCTAGCTCAACTAATGAAAAACTGTTTTTT.

CDR3 nucleotide sequence: TGTGCCGGTGGACAGGGTGATGCAAAACTGTTTTTT. As protein: CAGGQGDAKLFF. V gene TRBV7-9 combines with J gene TRBJ1-4; TRBD1 matches at 8 bases. V trimming: 11 bases; J trimming: 10 bases; junction bases outside the gene matches: 9. Germline CDR1 is SEHNR and CDR2 is FQNEAQ (reference sequence). The CDR3 runs to 12 residues.

This chain links TRBV9 with TRBJ1-1; 9 bases line up with TRBD1. After removal of 0 bases from V and 4 bases from J, the junction contained 1 base not matched to a gene. This CDR3 has 14 residues. The germline V gene encodes CDR1 SGDLS and CDR2 YYNGEE. The CDR3 coding sequence is TGTGCCAGCAGCGTAGGGGACAGGGTCACTGAAGCTTTCTTT. Translation: CASSVGDRVTEAFF. Drawing the rest from reference TRBV9 and TRBJ1-1, the complete variable domain is DSGVTQTPKHLITATGQRVTLRCSPRSGDLSVYWYQQSLDQGLQFLIQYYNGEERAKGNILERFSAQQFPDLHSELNLSSLELGDSALYFCASSVGDRVTEAFFGQGTRLTVV.

The chain joins TRBV14 to TRBJ2-7, with 9 positions matching TRBD1. The CDR3 length is 15 residues. Germline V CDR1 and CDR2: SGHDN, FVKESK. V shed 5 bases and J 2 bases; nucleotides not matched to a gene: 7. The CDR3 DNA is TGTGCCAGCAGCTATCCGGGACAGGGTACCTACGAGCAGTACTTC. This gives the protein CASSYPGQGTYEQYF.

The chain is built from TRBV19 and TRBJ2-1, with 11 bases identical to TRBD2. V lost 4 bases, J lost 6 bases, and 8 bases stayed unmatched. This CDR3 is built from 16 residues. The germline V gene encodes CDR1 LNHDA and CDR2 SQIVND (reference sequence). The CDR3 loop is CASSTLAGGPINEQFF. In nucleotides, the CDR3 is TGTGCCAGTAGTACTTTAGCGGGAGGGCCTATCAATGAGCAGTTCTTC.

This clonotype turned up a few times. V and J are TRBV7-9 and TRBJ1-1; D gene uncertain. CDR3 length equals 14 residues. Trimming removed 5 bases at V and 4 bases at J, with 14 bases between. Germline CDR1 is SEHNR and CDR2 is FQNEAQ (reference sequence). CDR3 DNA sequence: TGTGCCAGCAGCCAAGACATCTCCGTCACTGAAGCTTTCTTT. Its translation is CASSQDISVTEAFF.

This sequence joins TRBV7-9 and TRBJ1-1; D not resolved. CDR1 and CDR2 (germline): SEHNR, FQNEAQ (reference sequence). V was trimmed by 4 bases and J by 1 base, leaving 4 bases between them. The length of the CDR3 is 12 residues. The CDR3 nucleotides read TGTGCCAGCAGCTGGAAGAACACTGAAGCTTTCTTT. Protein: CASSWKNTEAFF.

The table lists this clonotype with a few counts. In nucleotides, the CDR3 is TGCGCCAGCAGCCATAGCGGGAGAAGGTTGGGTGAGCAGTTCTTC. This gives the protein CASSHSGRRLGEQFF. The chain has TRBV4-1 and TRBJ2-1, with 9 bases aligning to TRBD2. CDR1 and CDR2 from the germline V gene are MGHRA and YSYEKL. Trimming cost V 3 bases and J 9 bases; bases outside gene matches: 9. The CDR3 has 15 residues.

This clonotype was observed a handful of times. The J gene is TRBJ2-1, the V gene TRBV11-2, with 10 bases identical to TRBD2. The germline V gene has CDR1 SGHAT and CDR2 FQNNGV. The CDR3 loop spans 15 amino acids. V was pared by 5 bases and J by 7 bases, with 8 bases of the junction left unmatched. This chain's CDR3 is CASSPSSGGLNEQFF. The CDR3 DNA is TGTGCCAGCAGCCCCAGTAGCGGGGGGCTTAATGAGCAGTTCTTC. Full variable domain (outside the CDR3, taken from reference TRBV11-2 and TRBJ2-1): EAGVAQSPRYKIIEKRQSVAFWCNPISGHATLYWYQQILGQGPKLLIQFQNNGVVDDSQLPKDRFSAERLKGVDSTLKIQPAKLEDSAVYLCASSPSSGGLNEQFFGPGTRLTVL.

This chain connects TRBV6-1 to TRBJ2-5; D perhaps matches TRBD1 (5 bases). This CDR3 has 13 residues. Trimming cost V 3 bases and J 5 bases, with 10 bases left between them. Germline lookup yields CDR1 MNHNS and CDR2 SASEGT. CDR3 in amino acids: CASSDQGWETQYF. Written as DNA, the CDR3 is TGTGCCAGCAGTGACCAGGGATGGGAGACCCAGTACTTC.

This clonotype was seen a handful of times. This chain uses TRBV18 with TRBJ2-1; 7 nucleotides match TRBD1. The CDR3 contains 16 residues. Germline V gene data show CDR1 as KGHSH and CDR2 as LQKENI. Trimming at V came to 0 bases and at J to 7 bases, leaving 9 bases not matched to a gene. Here the CDR3 reads CASSPPTGDSRNEQFF. CDR3 bases: TGTGCCAGCTCACCACCGACCGGGGACAGCCGAAATGAGCAGTTCTTC.

This clonotype was detected only a few times. The chain couples TRBV27 to TRBJ1-2; unclear D gene. V was trimmed by 0 bases and J by 4 bases, leaving 9 bases between them. CDR1 and CDR2 from the germline V gene are MNHEY and SMNVEV (reference sequence). This CDR3 spans 14 amino acids. The CDR3 sequence: CASSLSASPYGYTF. CDR3 in DNA: TGTGCCAGCAGTTTATCGGCCAGCCCCTATGGCTACACCTTC.

This clonotype was seen only a few times. The J gene is TRBJ1-1, the V gene TRBV7-9; D remains ambiguous. Germline V CDR1 and CDR2: SEHNR, FQNEAQ (reference sequence). V dropped 5 bases and J dropped 0 bases, with 16 bases sitting between them. This CDR3 contains 16 residues. The CDR3 loop reads CASSPGLLYMNTEAFF. CDR3 DNA: TGTGCCAGCAGCCCAGGACTGCTTTACATGAACACTGAAGCTTTCTTT.

This rearrangement joins TRBV7-9 to TRBJ1-2, with TRBD1 as a possible D gene (5 bases). V lost 5 bases and J 8 bases, leaving 21 bases between the germline ends. CDR1 SEHNR and CDR2 FQNEAQ come from the germline V gene (reference sequence). There are 15 residues in the CDR3. CDR3 DNA: TGTGCCAGCAGCGCCGCCAGGGATGGCAGCGGAGGCTACACCTTC. This sequence encodes CASSAARDGSGGYTF.

The V call is TRBV7-9, the J call TRBJ2-7; D possibly corresponds to TRBD2 (6 bases). The CDR3 is made up of 16 amino acids. V was pared by 2 bases and J by 1 base, with 15 bases between. The germline V gene encodes CDR1 SEHNR and CDR2 FQNEAQ (reference sequence). CDR3 coding DNA: TGTGCCAGCAGCTTAACTGGCGGGACCTCTTCCTACGAGCAGTACTTC. Its protein product is CASSLTGGTSSYEQYF. The complete variable domain, with remaining parts taken from reference TRBV7-9 and TRBJ2-7, reads DTGVSQNPRHKITKRGQNVTFRCDPISEHNRLYWYRQTLGQGPEFLTYFQNEAQLEKSRLLSDRFSAERPKGSFSTLEIQRTEQGDSAMYLCASSLTGGTSSYEQYFGPGTRLTVT.

The V and J genes are TRBV6-6 and TRBJ2-5; 11 positions agree with TRBD2. CDR3 length equals 15 residues. The V segment lost 7 bases and the J segment 4 bases; nucleotides outside the gene matches: 8. Germline values: CDR1 MNHNY, CDR2 SVGAGI (reference sequence). The chain's CDR3 is CASTALAGGGETQYF. The CDR3 region has the DNA TGTGCCAGCACCGCCCTAGCGGGAGGAGGAGAGACCCAGTACTTC.

The rearrangement joins TRBV6-5 to TRBJ2-1, with 12 bases identical to TRBD2. J lost 9 bases, V lost 6 bases, and 9 bases had no gene match. Looked up from germline, CDR1 is MNHEY and CDR2 is SVGAGI. The CDR3 consists of 15 residues. CDR3 bases: TGTGCCAGCAGCCCCGGACTAGCGGGAATTAGTGAGCAGTTCTTC. It yields the protein CASSPGLAGISEQFF.

The chain is built from TRBV7-7 and TRBJ2-7, with a weak D call TRBD1 (7 bases). The CDR3 sequence is 16 residues long. Germline CDR1 reads SSHAT; CDR2 reads FNYEAQ (reference sequence). The ends were cut back, 2 bases at V and 6 bases at J, with 20 bases in the middle. In DNA form, the CDR3 reads TGTGCCAGCAGCTTAAGGGGCTTGGGGCAGGGGGGCGAGCAGTACTTC. Amino acid sequence: CASSLRGLGQGGEQYF.

This clonotype occurred a few times. V usage is TRBV7-6 and J usage is TRBJ2-2; 7 bases are shared with TRBD2. The J segment lost 4 bases and the V segment lost 4 bases, leaving 9 bases of the junction unmatched. The CDR3 has 16 amino acids. Germline-derived CDR1 and CDR2 are SGHVS and FNYEAQ. CDR3 in amino acids: CASSSPSGPLTGELFF. In DNA form, the CDR3 reads TGTGCCAGCAGCTCCCCTAGCGGTCCCCTCACCGGGGAGCTGTTTTTT.